This T cell receptor (beta chain) was found in a study of blood T cell repertoires in COVID-19 (dated by TCRdb to the early 2020s). Regarding the study in general: Samples covering the acute and convalescent phases of COVID-19 were provided by collaborators in the United States, Italy and Spain. The prospective study material was composed of cDNA or gDNA derived from T cells, B-cell-depleted T cells, or PBMCs. Deeply sampled blood TCRbeta repertoires from subjects exposed to, actively infected with, or recovered from COVID-19 were included in the dataset. The repertoires were released in a freely available public database intended as a resource for research on the immune response to SARS-CoV-2. Samples were obtained from the ongoing ImmuneRACE study (first 160 participants) and from 1,000 to 1,500 subjects provided by 6 global collaborators. The sample metadata nearly always contained a de-identified subject ID, COVID-19 status, age in years and sex. Where available, HLA class I and class II types were taken from metadata supplied by the sample provider and were not determined by assay-based typing.

Findings and caveats that apply to the study as a whole: The amount of clinical and demographic metadata varied by source and participant and was provided uncurated.

In the prospective study, participants were about 18 to 95 years old, resided in about two dozen geographic areas of the United States, and were enrolled through a virtual design. In the prospective study, cohorts were assigned on the basis of participant-reported clinical history obtained from a screening survey and a study questionnaire. For ImmuneRACE Cohort 3, a participant was defined as recovered based on two consecutive negative NP/OP PCR tests, clearance by a healthcare professional, or resolution of symptoms. In the prospective study, whole blood, serum and a nasopharyngeal or oropharyngeal swab were collected from each participant by mobile phlebotomists. Additional blood draws and questionnaires over an approximately 2-month period could optionally be provided by prospective study participants. Prospective study blood samples were shipped either frozen or at room temperature before DNA extraction.

As concerns this clone: No antigen is known for it. No base-level quality is on record; no much larger clone is a single base apart.

The germline V gene (reference sequence) yields LGHDT for CDR1 and YNNKEL for CDR2. V is trimmed back by 4 bases and J by 3 bases, and the junction contains 6 bases that no gene match accounts for. From its cysteine to its phenylalanine, the CDR3 spans 15 amino acids. Just the 45-base CDR3 DNA is kept, in frame starting at base 1. TCRbeta CDR3 regions were amplified from genomic DNA using the immunoSEQ Assay, a bias-controlled multiplex PCR. Concerning the study's data processing: Nucleated cell counts per sample were estimated from amplification of reference gene primers within the assay. Sequence reads were collapsed and filtered to measure the absolute abundance of every unique TCRbeta CDR3 rearrangement. For each sample, productive Simpson clonality was calculated by taking the square root of Simpson's diversity index across productive rearrangements. This immuneACCESS table, as held by TCRdb, lists in-frame sequences with V and J called but not all clones. Of the missing ones, under half trace to an unresolved V gene in checked studies; the others have no known cause. V and J calls and clone size follow that table, whereas D and trimming were derived from the DNA. For this sample there are around 140,000 clones; approximately 79% appear just once. Around 3.2% of the sample is in the top ten clones.

Sequencing was done on a sample of PBMCs or T cells enriched from blood (not recorded which). The receptor comes from a woman aged 50 to 65 who had recovered from COVID-19. This chain joins TRBV3-1 (or the pseudogene TRBV3-2) to TRBJ1-5; TRBD1 aligns with 7 central bases. CDR3 reads: CASSLQGFPNQPQHF. The nucleotides read TGTGCCAGCAGCCTACAGGGGTTCCCCAATCAGCCCCAGCATTTT.